The source of this TCR beta chain is a study of blood T cell repertoires in COVID-19. Study summary: Both acute and convalescent COVID-19 samples were obtained from the United States, Italy and Spain. The cDNA or gDNA used as material had been derived from T cells, B-cell-depleted T cells, or PBMCs.

This clone was detected a few times. TCRdb's table, derived via immunoSEQ multiplex PCR, lists solely in-frame clones and lacks some. The data show more than 90,000 clones, with over 70% seen just once and approximately 4% held by the top ten. The CDR3 is 14 amino acids. Trimming cost V 5 bases and J 1 base; bases outside gene matches: 3. The germline V gene encodes CDR1 SGHAT and CDR2 FQNNGV. Material: peripheral blood. This sequence originates from a man aged 60 to 69 with acute or convalescent COVID-19. The chain carries TRBV11-2 and TRBJ1-1, with TRBD1 matching over 8 bases. The CDR3 protein is CASSAGQGNTEAFF. The CDR3, as DNA: TGTGCCAGCAGCGCTGGACAGGGGAACACTGAAGCTTTCTTT.